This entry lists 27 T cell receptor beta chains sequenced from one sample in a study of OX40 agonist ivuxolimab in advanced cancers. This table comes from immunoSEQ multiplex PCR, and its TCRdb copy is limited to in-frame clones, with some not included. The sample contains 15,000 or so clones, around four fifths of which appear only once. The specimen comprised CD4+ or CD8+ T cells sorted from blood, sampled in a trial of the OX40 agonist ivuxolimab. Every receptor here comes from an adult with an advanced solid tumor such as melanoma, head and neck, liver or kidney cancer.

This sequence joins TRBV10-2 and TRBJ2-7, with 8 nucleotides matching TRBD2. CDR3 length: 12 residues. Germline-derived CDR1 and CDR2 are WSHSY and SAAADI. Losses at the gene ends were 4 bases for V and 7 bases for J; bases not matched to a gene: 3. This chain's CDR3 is CASSGTSPEQYF. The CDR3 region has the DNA TGCGCCAGCAGTGGGACTAGCCCTGAGCAGTACTTC.

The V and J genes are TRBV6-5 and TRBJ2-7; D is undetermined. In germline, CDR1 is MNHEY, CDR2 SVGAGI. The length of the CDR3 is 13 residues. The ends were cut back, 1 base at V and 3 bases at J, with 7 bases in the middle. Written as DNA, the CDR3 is TGTGCCAGCAGTTACTTCAACAGCTACGAGCAGTACTTC. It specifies CASSYFNSYEQYF.

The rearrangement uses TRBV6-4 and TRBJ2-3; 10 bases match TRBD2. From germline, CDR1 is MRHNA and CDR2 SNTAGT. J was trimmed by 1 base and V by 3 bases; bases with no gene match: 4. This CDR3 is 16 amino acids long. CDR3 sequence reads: CASSESGTSGTDTQYF. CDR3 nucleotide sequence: TGTGCCAGCAGTGAATCCGGGACTAGCGGCACAGATACGCAGTATTTT.

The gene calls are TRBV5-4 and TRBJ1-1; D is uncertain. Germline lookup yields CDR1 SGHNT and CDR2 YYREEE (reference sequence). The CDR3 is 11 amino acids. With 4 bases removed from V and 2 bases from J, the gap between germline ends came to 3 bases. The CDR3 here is CASSVNTEAFF. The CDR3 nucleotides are TGTGCCAGCAGCGTCAACACTGAAGCTTTCTTT.

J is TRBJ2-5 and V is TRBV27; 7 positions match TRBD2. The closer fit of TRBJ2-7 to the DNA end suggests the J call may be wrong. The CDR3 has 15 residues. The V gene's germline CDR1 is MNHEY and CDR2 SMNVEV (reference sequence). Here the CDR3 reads CASSLYAGVAHEQYF. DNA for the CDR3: TGTGCCAGCAGTTTATACGCGGGAGTAGCCCACGAGCAGTACTTC.

This CDR3 is CASSEPDTAYEQYF. CDR3 in DNA: TGTGCCAGCAGTGAACCGGACACAGCCTACGAGCAGTACTTC. This chain uses TRBV2 with TRBJ2-7, with D possibly being TRBD1 (5 bases). CDR3 length: 14 amino acids. Germline lookup yields CDR1 SNHLY and CDR2 FYNNEI. Trimming removed 2 bases at V and 2 bases at J, with 10 bases between.

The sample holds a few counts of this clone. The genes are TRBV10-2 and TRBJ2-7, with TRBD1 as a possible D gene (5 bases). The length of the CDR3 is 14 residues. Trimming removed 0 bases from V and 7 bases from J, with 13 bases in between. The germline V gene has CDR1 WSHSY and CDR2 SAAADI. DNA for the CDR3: TGCGCCAGCAGTGAGTCGAAGGGGTCGGAGGAGCAGTACTTC. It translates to CASSESKGSEEQYF.

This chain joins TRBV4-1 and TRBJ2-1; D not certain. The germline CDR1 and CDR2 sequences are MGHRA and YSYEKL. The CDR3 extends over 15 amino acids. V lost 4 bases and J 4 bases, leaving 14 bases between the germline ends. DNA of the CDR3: TGCGCCAGCAGCCCCTACACTGTGTCGTACAATGAGCAGTTCTTC. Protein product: CASSPYTVSYNEQFF.

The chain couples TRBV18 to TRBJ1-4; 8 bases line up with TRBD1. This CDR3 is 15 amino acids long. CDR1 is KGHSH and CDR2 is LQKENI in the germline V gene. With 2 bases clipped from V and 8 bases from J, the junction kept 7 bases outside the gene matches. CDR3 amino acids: CASSPVQGAKEKLFF. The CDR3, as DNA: TGTGCCAGCTCACCAGTCCAGGGGGCCAAAGAAAAACTGTTTTTT.

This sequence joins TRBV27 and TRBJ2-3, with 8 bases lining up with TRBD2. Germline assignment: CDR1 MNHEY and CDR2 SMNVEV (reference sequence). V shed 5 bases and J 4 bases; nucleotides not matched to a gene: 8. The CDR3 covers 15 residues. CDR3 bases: TGTGCCAGCAGTCTCATAGCGGGACTCGCAGATACGCAGTATTTT. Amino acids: CASSLIAGLADTQYF.

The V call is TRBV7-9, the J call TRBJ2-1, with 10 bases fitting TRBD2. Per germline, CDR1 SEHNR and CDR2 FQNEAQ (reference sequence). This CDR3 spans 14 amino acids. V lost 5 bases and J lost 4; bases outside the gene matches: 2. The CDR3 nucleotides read TGTGCCAGCAGCGGACTAGCGGCATACAATGAGCAGTTCTTC. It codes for CASSGLAAYNEQFF.

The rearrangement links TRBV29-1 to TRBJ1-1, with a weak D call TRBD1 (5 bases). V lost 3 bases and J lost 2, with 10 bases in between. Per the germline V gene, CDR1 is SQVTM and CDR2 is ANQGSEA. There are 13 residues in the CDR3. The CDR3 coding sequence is TGCAGCGTTGATGACAGAGACAACACTGAAGCTTTCTTT. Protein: CSVDDRDNTEAFF.

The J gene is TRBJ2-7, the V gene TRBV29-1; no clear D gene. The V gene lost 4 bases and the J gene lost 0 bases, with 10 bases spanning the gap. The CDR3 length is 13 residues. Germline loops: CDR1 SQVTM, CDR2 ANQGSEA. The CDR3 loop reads CSVGDLYSYEQYF. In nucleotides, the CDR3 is TGCAGCGTTGGAGACCTCTACTCCTACGAGCAGTACTTC.

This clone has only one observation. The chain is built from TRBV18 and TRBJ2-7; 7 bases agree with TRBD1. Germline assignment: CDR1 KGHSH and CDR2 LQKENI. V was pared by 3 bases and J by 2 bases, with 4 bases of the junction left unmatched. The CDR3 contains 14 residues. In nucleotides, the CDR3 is TGTGCCAGCTCACCGAGCGACAGGGCCTACGAGCAGTACTTC. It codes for CASSPSDRAYEQYF.

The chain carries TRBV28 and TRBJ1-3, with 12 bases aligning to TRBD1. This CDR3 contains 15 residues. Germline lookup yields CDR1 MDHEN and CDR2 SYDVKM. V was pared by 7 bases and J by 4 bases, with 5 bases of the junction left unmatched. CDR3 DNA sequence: TGTGCCAGCACGGGGGACAGGGGGCGCGGAAACACCATATATTTT. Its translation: CASTGDRGRGNTIYF.

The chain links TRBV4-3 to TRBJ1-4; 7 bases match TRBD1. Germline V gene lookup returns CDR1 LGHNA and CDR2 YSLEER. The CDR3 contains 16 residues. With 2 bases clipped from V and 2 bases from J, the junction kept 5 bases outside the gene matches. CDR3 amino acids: CASSQPTGSTNEKLFF. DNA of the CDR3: TGCGCCAGCAGCCAACCGACAGGGAGCACTAATGAAAAACTGTTTTTT.

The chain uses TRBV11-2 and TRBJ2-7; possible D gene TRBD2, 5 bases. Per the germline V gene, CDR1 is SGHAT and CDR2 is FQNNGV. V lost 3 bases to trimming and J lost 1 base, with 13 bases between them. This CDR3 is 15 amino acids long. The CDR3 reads CASSFREDYSYEQYF. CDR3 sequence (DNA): TGTGCCAGCAGCTTCCGGGAAGATTATTCCTACGAGCAGTACTTC.

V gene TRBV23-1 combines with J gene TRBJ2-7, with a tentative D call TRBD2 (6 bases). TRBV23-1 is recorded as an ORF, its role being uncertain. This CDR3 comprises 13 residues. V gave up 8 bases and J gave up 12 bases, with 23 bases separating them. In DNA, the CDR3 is TGCGCCAGCCGGTCCTGTTTTTGGGAGGTAGGGTACTTC. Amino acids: CASRSCFWEVGYF.

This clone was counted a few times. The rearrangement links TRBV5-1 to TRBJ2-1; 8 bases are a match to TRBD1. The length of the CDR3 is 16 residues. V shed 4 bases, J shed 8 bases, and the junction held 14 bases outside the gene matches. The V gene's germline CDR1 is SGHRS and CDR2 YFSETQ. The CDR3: CASSPEQGARSDEQFF. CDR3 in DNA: TGCGCCAGCAGCCCCGAGCAGGGGGCGAGGTCAGATGAGCAGTTCTTC.

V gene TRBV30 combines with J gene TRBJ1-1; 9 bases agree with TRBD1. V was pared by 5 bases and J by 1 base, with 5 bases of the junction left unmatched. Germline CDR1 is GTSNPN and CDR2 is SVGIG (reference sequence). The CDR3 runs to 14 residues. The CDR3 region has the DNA TGTGCCTGGTCCCGGGACAGGGCGAACACTGAAGCTTTCTTT. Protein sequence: CAWSRDRANTEAFF. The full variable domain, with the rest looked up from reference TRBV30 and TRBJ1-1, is SQTIHQWPATLVQPVGSPLSLECTVEGTSNPNLYWYRQAAGRGLQLLFYSVGIGQISSEVPQNLSASRPQDRQFILSSKKLLLSDSGFYLCAWSRDRANTEAFFGQGTRLTVV.

CDR3 DNA sequence: TGTGCCAGCAGTCCCCGGGGGGGGCACGAGCAGTACTTC. Its translation is CASSPRGGHEQYF. V gene TRBV27 combines with J gene TRBJ2-7; 8 bases match TRBD2. Germline V gene sequence: CDR1 MNHEY, CDR2 SMNVEV (reference sequence). This CDR3 comprises 13 residues. V lost 5 bases and J lost 5; bases outside the gene matches: 5.

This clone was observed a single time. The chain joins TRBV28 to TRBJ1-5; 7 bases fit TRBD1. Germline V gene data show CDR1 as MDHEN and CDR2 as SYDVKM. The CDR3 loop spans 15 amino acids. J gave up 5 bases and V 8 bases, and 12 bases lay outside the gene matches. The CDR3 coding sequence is TGTGCCAGCGTTTTTCAGGGGGGTACTCATCAGCCCCAGCATTTT. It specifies CASVFQGGTHQPQHF.

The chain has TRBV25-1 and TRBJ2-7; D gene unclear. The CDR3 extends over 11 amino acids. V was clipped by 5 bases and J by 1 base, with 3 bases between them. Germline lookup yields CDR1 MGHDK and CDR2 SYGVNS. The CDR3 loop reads CASSPSYEQYF. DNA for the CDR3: TGTGCCAGCAGTCCGTCCTACGAGCAGTACTTC.

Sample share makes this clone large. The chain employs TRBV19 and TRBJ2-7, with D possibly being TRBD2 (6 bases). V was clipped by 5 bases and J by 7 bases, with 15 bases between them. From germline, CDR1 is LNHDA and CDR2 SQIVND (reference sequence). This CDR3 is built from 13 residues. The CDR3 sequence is CASSFGTSGEQYF. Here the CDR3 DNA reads TGTGCCAGTAGTTTCGGGACTTCGGGGGAGCAGTACTTC.

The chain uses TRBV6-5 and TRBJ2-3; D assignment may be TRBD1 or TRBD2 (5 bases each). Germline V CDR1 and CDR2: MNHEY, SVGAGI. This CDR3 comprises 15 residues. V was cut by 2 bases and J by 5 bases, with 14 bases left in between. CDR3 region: CASSYIGKGRDTQYF. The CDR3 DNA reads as TGTGCCAGCAGTTACATCGGAAAGGGGAGAGATACGCAGTATTTT.

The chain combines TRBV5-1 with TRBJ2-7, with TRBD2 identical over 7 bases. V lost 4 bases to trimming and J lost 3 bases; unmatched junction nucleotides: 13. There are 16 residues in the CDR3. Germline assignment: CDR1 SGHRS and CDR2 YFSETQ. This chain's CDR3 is CASSVTSVGGNYEQYF. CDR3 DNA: TGCGCCAGCAGCGTCACTAGCGTGGGAGGGAACTACGAGCAGTACTTC.

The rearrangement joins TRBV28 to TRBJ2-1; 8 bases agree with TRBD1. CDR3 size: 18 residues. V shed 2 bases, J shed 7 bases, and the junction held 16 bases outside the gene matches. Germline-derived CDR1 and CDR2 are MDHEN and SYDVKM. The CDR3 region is CASSLRWTGQRTRNEQFF. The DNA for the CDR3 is TGTGCCAGCAGTTTACGATGGACAGGGCAGCGTACACGAAATGAGCAGTTCTTC.